Shown below are 17 T cell receptor beta chains from a single sample sequenced in a study of spatial heterogeneity in lung cancer. Time point of the sample: sample taken at primary tumor resection. Whole RNA came from tumor, nontumor lung or frozen PBMC and was sequenced without being sorted. TCRdb reanalysed the 5' RACE reads using MiXCR and keeps one entry per CDR3 protein. This repertoire shows some 37,000 distinct CDR3 sequences, around 7.5% found once; its top ten account for over 25%. This specimen was PBMCs, taken at surgery. The receptors here all came from a male donor with early-stage non-small cell lung cancer.

J is TRBJ2-1 and V is TRBV9; D ambiguous. The CDR3 loop spans 15 amino acids. Germline V gene sequence: CDR1 SGDLS, CDR2 YYNGEE. V dropped 0 bases and J dropped 0 bases, with 7 bases sitting between them. The CDR3 DNA reads TGTGCCAGCAGCGTAGGGGCCAGCTCCTACAATGAGCAGTTCTTC. Translated, it gives CASSVGASSYNEQFF.

This clonotype was found many times. This chain joins TRBV6-2 or TRBV6-3 and TRBJ2-7, with TRBD2 matching over 11 bases. CDR1 is MNHEY, CDR2 SVGEGT, per germline. V was clipped by 6 bases and J by 5 bases; unmatched bases: 12. This CDR3 comprises 16 residues. The CDR3 DNA is TGTGCCAGCAGACGGACTAGCGGGCGCTACCCTCACGAGCAGTACGTC. Protein product: CASRRTSGRYPHEQYV.

This clonotype was recorded at least ten times. CDR3 region: CANTPGAGYEQYV. In nucleotides, the CDR3 is TGTGCCAACACCCCGGGGGCCGGATACGAGCAGTACGTC. This chain links TRBV6-6 with TRBJ2-7, with D tentatively TRBD1 or TRBD2 (6 bases each). Germline values: CDR1 MNHNY, CDR2 SVGAGI (reference sequence). This CDR3 is built from 13 residues. The V end was cut by 10 bases, the J end by 4 bases, with 17 bases between.

This clonotype has just a few counts. CDR3 sequence (DNA): TGTGCCAGCAGCTCGGGACTAAAAGAGACCCAGTACTTC. This gives the protein CASSSGLKETQYF. The chain has TRBV7-6 and TRBJ2-5; TRBD2 agrees at 7 bases. Per the germline V gene, CDR1 is SGHVS and CDR2 is FNYEAQ. This CDR3 has 13 residues. V gave up 4 bases and J gave up 3 bases; unmatched junction bases: 2.

This clonotype was recorded at least ten times. V usage is TRBV7-3 and J usage is TRBJ2-3; 7 positions agree with TRBD2. CDR3 length: 15 residues. V lost 1 base and J lost 0; bases outside the gene matches: 1. Per germline, CDR1 SGHTA and CDR2 FQGTGA. The CDR3 DNA is TGTGCCAGCAGCTTAAGCGGGGGAAGCACAGATACGCAGTATTTT. Protein: CASSLSGGSTDTQYF.

This clonotype occurred many times. The chain has TRBV7-2 and TRBJ2-6; a possible D gene is TRBD1 (7 bases). This CDR3 comprises 17 residues. Germline V gene lookup returns CDR1 SGHTA and CDR2 FQGNSA. Trimming removed 5 bases from V and 0 bases from J, with 14 bases in between. In nucleotides, the CDR3 is TGTGCCAGCAGCCTCAGGGGGGTCGGCTCTGGGGCCAACGTCCTGACTTTC. Translation: CASSLRGVGSGANVLTF.

This clonotype was recorded at least ten times. This chain connects TRBV27 to TRBJ1-1; 10 bases match TRBD1. V lost 3 bases, J lost 7 bases, and 5 bases stayed unmatched. The CDR3 runs to 14 residues. Per germline, CDR1 MNHEY and CDR2 SMNVEV (reference sequence). The CDR3 is CASSLGTGDGEAFF. Written as DNA, the CDR3 is TGTGCCAGCAGTTTGGGGACAGGGGACGGTGAAGCTTTCTTT.

This clonotype was observed at least ten times. V and J are TRBV12-3 or TRBV12-4 and TRBJ1-2; 12 bases fit TRBD1. The CDR3 runs to 16 residues. The trim removed 0 bases at V and 8 bases at J, leaving 7 bases unmatched. The CDR3 reads CASSLALRDRGRGYTF. The CDR3 coding sequence is TGTGCCAGCAGTTTAGCACTCCGGGACAGGGGGCGAGGCTACACCTTC.

This clonotype is medium-sized within its sample. This chain connects TRBV4-3 to TRBJ1-6; a weak D match, TRBD1 (5 bases). CDR3 length: 15 amino acids. Trimming removed 3 bases at V and 6 bases at J, with 12 bases between. Germline-derived CDR1 and CDR2 are LGHNA and YSLEER. The CDR3 is CASSQENRPNSPLHF. The CDR3 bases are TGCGCCAGCAGCCAGGAAAACAGGCCTAATTCACCCCTCCACTTT.

In this sample, this clonotype turned up many times. The V call is TRBV6-5, the J call TRBJ1-5; D is ambiguous. CDR3 size: 14 residues. Trimming removed 0 bases from V and 7 bases from J, with 10 bases in between. Germline V lookup: CDR1 MNHEY, CDR2 SVGAGI. DNA for the CDR3: TGTGCCAGCAGTTACTCCCCGGAGGCCCAGCCCCAGCATTTT. This encodes CASSYSPEAQPQHF.

The sample holds many counts of this clonotype. The V and J genes are TRBV7-6 and TRBJ2-5; D is perhaps TRBD2 (6 bases). In germline, CDR1 is SGHVS, CDR2 FNYEAQ. The V gene lost 1 base and the J gene lost 5 bases, with 14 bases spanning the gap. The CDR3 spans 15 residues. CDR3 sequence: CASSLEYSGSETQYF. CDR3 sequence (DNA): TGTGCCAGCAGCTTAGAGTACAGCGGGTCGGAGACCCAGTACTTC.

This clonotype was observed many times. This chain connects TRBV20-1 to TRBJ2-3; 7 bases fit TRBD2. The V gene's germline CDR1 is DFQATT and CDR2 SNEGSKA (reference sequence). The ends lost 5 bases at V and 4 bases at J; junction bases unmatched: 6. The CDR3 loop spans 13 amino acids. CDR3 in DNA: TGCAGTGCTGGGAGGGAAAGCGCAGATACGCAGTATTTT. It encodes CSAGRESADTQYF.

This chain connects TRBV6-5 to TRBJ2-6; perhaps TRBD1 as D (6 bases). Looked up from germline, CDR1 is MNHEY and CDR2 is SVGAGI. The CDR3 extends over 15 amino acids. V gave up 4 bases and J gave up 1 base, with 8 bases separating them. CDR3 nucleotide sequence: TGTGCCAGCAGTTTAGGACAGTCTGGGGCCAACGTCCTGACTTTC. It codes for CASSLGQSGANVLTF.

The CDR3 spells CASSEALGGGYNEQFF. Here the CDR3 DNA reads TGTGCCAGCAGTGAAGCTCTGGGCGGGGGCTACAATGAGCAGTTCTTC. This rearrangement joins TRBV2 to TRBJ2-1, with 7 bases aligning to TRBD2. Per germline, CDR1 SNHLY and CDR2 FYNNEI. J lost 3 bases, V lost 0 bases, and 5 bases had no gene match. CDR3 length equals 16 residues.

This clonotype showed up many times. The rearrangement links TRBV3-1 to TRBJ2-7, with D tentatively TRBD1 (5 bases). Looked up from germline, CDR1 is LGHDT and CDR2 is YNNKEL (reference sequence). V was cut by 0 bases and J by 2 bases, with 11 bases left in between. The CDR3 extends over 15 amino acids. This CDR3 is CASSQDAAGTYEQYF. CDR3 nucleotide sequence: TGTGCCAGCAGCCAAGACGCGGCAGGGACCTACGAGCAGTACTTC.

This clonotype showed up many times. The chain uses TRBV15 and TRBJ2-1; D is ambiguous. The germline V and J ends were trimmed by 2 bases and 0 bases, with 8 bases remaining between them. This CDR3 has 15 residues. Germline assignment: CDR1 LNHNV and CDR2 YYDKDF (reference sequence). The DNA for the CDR3 is TGTGCCACCAGCAGACCGATCCTCTCCTACAATGAGCAGTTCTTC. Translation: CATSRPILSYNEQFF.

The chain joins TRBV7-8 to TRBJ1-5; D is perhaps TRBD1 (6 bases). Germline V gives CDR1 SGHVS, CDR2 FQNEAQ. Trimming removed 6 bases from V and 4 bases from J, with 16 bases in between. The length of the CDR3 is 15 residues. CDR3 sequence: CASRARGGANQPQHF. CDR3 sequence (DNA): TGTGCCAGCAGGGCCCGCGGGGGCGCGAATCAGCCCCAGCATTTT.